This is a list of T cell receptor beta chains from one sample in a study of cytomegalovirus exposure and HLA in healthy donors. Sequencing used immunoSEQ multiplex PCR; TCRdb keeps in-frame clones, though not all of them. The table lists tens of thousands of clones, approximately 71% of them singletons. Sequencing input: PBMCs. Receptors were obtained from a man aged 55 to 69 in good health and CMV-seropositive. Both conserved end residues are part of each CDR3. The D gene is left open where the match is weak. Clone size is given for some rows only: seen once, a few or many times, or a class if the clone is expanded.

D gene: -
V gene: TRBV5-5
clone size: once
J gene: TRBJ2-2
CDR3 protein: CASSLYPEGVSTGELFF
CDR3 DNA: TGTGCCAGCAGCTTGTACCCCGAGGGGGTTTCAACCGGGGAGCTGTTTTTT

D gene: TRBD1
V gene: TRBV6-5
clone size: -
J gene: TRBJ1-1
CDR3 protein: CASSSTGAFEAFF
CDR3 DNA: TGTGCCAGCAGTTCTACAGGGGCGTTTGAAGCTTTCTTT

D gene: -
V gene: TRBV6-5
clone size: -
J gene: TRBJ2-6
CDR3 protein: CASSYQGGPRANVLTF
CDR3 DNA: TGTGCCAGCAGTTACCAGGGGGGCCCCCGAGCCAACGTCCTGACTTTC

D gene: TRBD2
V gene: TRBV11-3
clone size: -
J gene: TRBJ2-2
CDR3 protein: CASSYGTRRGDTGELFF
CDR3 DNA: TGTGCCAGCAGCTACGGGACGCGACGGGGGGACACCGGGGAGCTGTTTTTT

D gene: TRBD2
V gene: TRBV6-5
clone size: -
J gene: TRBJ2-1
CDR3 protein: CASRRGGSSYNEQFF
CDR3 DNA: TGTGCCAGCAGACGGGGGGGGAGCTCCTACAATGAGCAGTTCTTC

D gene: -
V gene: TRBV9
clone size: once
J gene: TRBJ1-1
CDR3 protein: CASSVSGYTEAFF
CDR3 DNA: TGTGCCAGCAGCGTATCAGGGTACACTGAAGCTTTCTTT

D gene: -
V gene: TRBV29-1
clone size: once
J gene: TRBJ1-1
CDR3 protein: CSVERGTVMNTEAFF
CDR3 DNA: TGCAGCGTTGAGCGCGGCACCGTAATGAACACTGAAGCTTTCTTT

D gene: TRBD2
V gene: TRBV5-1
clone size: -
J gene: TRBJ2-3
CDR3 protein: CASSISGTSFDTQYF
CDR3 DNA: TGCGCCAGCAGCATCTCCGGGACTAGTTTCGATACGCAGTATTTT

D gene: -
V gene: TRBV20-1
clone size: -
J gene: TRBJ2-1
CDR3 protein: CSAPGYDEQFF
CDR3 DNA: TGCAGTGCTCCAGGTTACGATGAGCAGTTCTTC

D gene: -
V gene: TRBV7-2
clone size: -
J gene: TRBJ2-7
CDR3 protein: CASTGLGSYEQYF
CDR3 DNA: TGTGCCAGCACAGGCCTTGGCTCCTACGAGCAGTACTTC

D gene: TRBD2
V gene: TRBV6-1
clone size: -
J gene: TRBJ2-1
CDR3 protein: CASSLIAGDYNEQFF
CDR3 DNA: TGTGCCAGCAGTCTCATAGCGGGAGACTACAATGAGCAGTTCTTC

D gene: -
V gene: TRBV6-5
clone size: -
J gene: TRBJ1-5
CDR3 protein: CASRTQINSNQPQHF
CDR3 DNA: TGTGCCAGCAGAACACAGATAAATAGCAATCAGCCCCAGCATTTT

D gene: -
V gene: TRBV5-1
clone size: -
J gene: TRBJ2-2
CDR3 protein: CASSPGSSAAGELFF
CDR3 DNA: TGCGCCAGCAGCCCGGGGTCCTCCGCGGCCGGGGAGCTGTTTTTT

D gene: TRBD1
V gene: TRBV6-6
clone size: -
J gene: TRBJ2-2
CDR3 protein: CATKLTGPAGELFF
CDR3 DNA: TGTGCCACGAAACTGACAGGGCCCGCCGGGGAGCTGTTTTTT

D gene: TRBD2
V gene: TRBV2
clone size: -
J gene: TRBJ2-5
CDR3 protein: CASSTGTSGRLRETQYF
CDR3 DNA: TGTGCCAGCAGTACCGGGACTAGCGGGCGTCTAAGGGAGACCCAGTACTTC

D gene: -
V gene: TRBV5-6
clone size: -
J gene: TRBJ1-2
CDR3 protein: CASSLNRINAYGYTF
CDR3 DNA: TGTGCCAGCAGCTTGAACAGAATTAACGCCTATGGCTACACCTTC

D gene: -
V gene: TRBV4-1
clone size: -
J gene: TRBJ1-4
CDR3 protein: CASSQYGGGGTNEKLFF
CDR3 DNA: TGCGCCAGCAGCCAATACGGGGGGGGCGGTACTAATGAAAAACTGTTTTTT

D gene: -
V gene: TRBV5-1
clone size: -
J gene: TRBJ2-2
CDR3 protein: CASSAWGAGELFF
CDR3 DNA: TGCGCCAGCAGCGCGTGGGGGGCCGGGGAGCTGTTTTTT

D gene: -
V gene: TRBV5-1
clone size: -
J gene: TRBJ2-3
CDR3 protein: CASGLLHPLTDTQYF
CDR3 DNA: TGCGCCAGCGGTTTACTTCACCCCCTCACAGATACGCAGTATTTT

D gene: TRBD1
V gene: TRBV5-4
clone size: once
J gene: TRBJ1-4
CDR3 protein: CASSLRTGVRQAEKLFF
CDR3 DNA: TGTGCCAGCAGCCTCCGGACAGGGGTCCGCCAAGCTGAAAAACTGTTTTTT

D gene: TRBD1
V gene: TRBV5-4
clone size: -
J gene: TRBJ2-7
CDR3 protein: CASSRTGPREQYF
CDR3 DNA: TGTGCCAGCAGCCGGACAGGGCCCCGCGAGCAGTACTTC

D gene: -
V gene: TRBV11-2
clone size: few
J gene: TRBJ2-7
CDR3 protein: CASSLVTADYEQYF
CDR3 DNA: TGTGCCAGCAGCTTAGTTACAGCAGACTACGAGCAGTACTTC

D gene: TRBD2
V gene: TRBV7-9
clone size: -
J gene: TRBJ2-1
CDR3 protein: CASSPLAGVYNEQFF
CDR3 DNA: TGTGCCAGCAGCCCTCTAGCGGGAGTCTACAATGAGCAGTTCTTC

D gene: -
V gene: TRBV12-2
clone size: few
J gene: TRBJ2-7
CDR3 protein: CASRLDASALYEQYF
CDR3 DNA: TGTGCAAGTCGCTTAGATGCTAGCGCACTTTACGAGCAGTACTTC

D gene: TRBD2
V gene: TRBV7-2
clone size: -
J gene: TRBJ2-5
CDR3 protein: CASIPRGGARETQYF
CDR3 DNA: TGTGCCAGTATCCCTCGGGGGGGGGCTAGAGAGACCCAGTACTTC

D gene: TRBD1
V gene: TRBV5-1
clone size: few
J gene: TRBJ1-4
CDR3 protein: CATTGQGTTNEKLFF
CDR3 DNA: TGCGCCACCACGGGACAGGGGACAACTAATGAAAAACTGTTTTTT

D gene: TRBD2
V gene: TRBV10-3
clone size: -
J gene: TRBJ2-1
CDR3 protein: CAISESGAGEGDEQFF
CDR3 DNA: TGTGCCATCAGTGAGTCGGGAGCGGGAGAAGGAGATGAGCAGTTCTTC

D gene: -
V gene: TRBV11-2
clone size: few
J gene: TRBJ2-6
CDR3 protein: CASSSTGGGYSGANVLTF
CDR3 DNA: TGTGCCAGCAGCTCTACAGGGGGGGGATACTCTGGGGCCAACGTCCTGACTTTC

D gene: -
V gene: TRBV19
clone size: -
J gene: TRBJ2-2
CDR3 protein: CATRSGFPGELFF
CDR3 DNA: TGTGCCACCAGGAGCGGGTTCCCCGGGGAGCTGTTTTTT

D gene: TRBD1
V gene: TRBV6-5
clone size: once
J gene: TRBJ2-7
CDR3 protein: CASATGARSYEQYF
CDR3 DNA: TGTGCCAGCGCTACAGGGGCCCGATCCTACGAGCAGTACTTC

D gene: -
V gene: TRBV7-2
clone size: few
J gene: TRBJ1-1
CDR3 protein: CASSRLNQNTEAFF
CDR3 DNA: TGTGCCAGCAGCCGCCTAAACCAGAACACTGAAGCTTTCTTT

D gene: TRBD1
V gene: TRBV5-5
clone size: -
J gene: TRBJ1-5
CDR3 protein: CASRTGDSTNQPQHF
CDR3 DNA: TGTGCCAGCAGGACAGGGGATAGTACCAATCAGCCCCAGCATTTT

D gene: -
V gene: TRBV27
clone size: few
J gene: TRBJ2-1
CDR3 protein: CASSLLGGNEQFF
CDR3 DNA: TGTGCCAGCAGTTTACTAGGAGGCAATGAGCAGTTCTTC

D gene: TRBD1
V gene: TRBV15
clone size: -
J gene: TRBJ2-1
CDR3 protein: CATSSSRGRLNEQFF
CDR3 DNA: TGTGCCACCAGCAGTTCAAGGGGGCGTCTCAATGAGCAGTTCTTC

D gene: -
V gene: TRBV25-1
clone size: -
J gene: TRBJ2-7
CDR3 protein: CASSEGSAASAYEQYF
CDR3 DNA: TGTGCCAGCAGTGAAGGATCAGCGGCTAGTGCCTACGAGCAGTACTTC

D gene: TRBD2
V gene: TRBV9
clone size: once
J gene: TRBJ2-3
CDR3 protein: CASSVGGRARDTQYF
CDR3 DNA: TGTGCCAGCAGCGTAGGGGGGAGGGCCAGGGATACGCAGTATTTT